The 16 T cell receptor beta chains presented below share a single source sample, sequenced in a study of CD8+ T cells in alopecia areata. Following extraction, RNA underwent reverse transcription to cDNA, which served as the sequencing template. Profiled with immunoSEQ multiplex PCR; TCRdb holds only in-frame clones, not every one. The table lists about 190,000 clones, approximately 60% of them singletons. Treatment meaning: oral pan-JAK inhibitor, 5-10 mg twice daily. The starting material was CD4+ T cells sorted from blood, obtained at week 4, from a patient treated with tofacitinib. The receptor source for this set is a human donor with alopecia areata.

On this clone: The sample has other DNA sequences that encode this CDR3 too. The V and J genes are TRBV30 and TRBJ1-5; D uncertain. V gave up 3 bases and J gave up 4 bases, with 10 bases separating them. The CDR3 is 13 residues long. Germline values: CDR1 GTSNPN, CDR2 SVGIG (reference sequence). The CDR3 spells CAWSVLGNQPQHF. CDR3 nucleotides: TGTGCCTGGAGCGTCCTTGGGAATCAGCCCCAGCATTTT.

This sequence joins TRBV4-1 and TRBJ2-3, with 7 bases fitting TRBD2. After removal of 5 bases from V and 3 bases from J, the junction contained 14 bases not matched to a gene. This CDR3 comprises 17 residues. CDR1 MGHRA and CDR2 YSYEKL come from the germline V gene. CDR3 residues: CASSASHWGEGTDTQYF. The CDR3 DNA follows: TGCGCCAGCAGCGCTTCGCATTGGGGGGAGGGGACAGATACGCAGTATTTT.

This clone was recorded only once. The chain uses TRBV5-1 and TRBJ2-3, with 9 nucleotides matching TRBD2. Germline CDR1 reads SGHRS; CDR2 reads YFSETQ. This CDR3 is 16 amino acids long. V lost 4 bases to trimming and J lost 0 bases; unmatched junction nucleotides: 6. The CDR3 reads CASSPVAGVSTDTQYF. In DNA, the CDR3 is TGCGCCAGCAGCCCCGTAGCGGGGGTTAGCACAGATACGCAGTATTTT.

This chain joins TRBV29-1 and TRBJ2-1; D remains ambiguous. The V and J ends lost 3 bases and 8 bases respectively, with 5 bases between them. The CDR3 loop spans 10 amino acids. Germline-derived CDR1 and CDR2 are SQVTM and ANQGSEA. The CDR3 nucleotides are TGCAGCGTTGAGGTGTATGAGCAGTTCTTC. It codes for CSVEVYEQFF.

The chain joins TRBV6-4 to TRBJ2-7, with no clear D. The V end was cut by 2 bases, the J end by 3 bases, with 8 bases between. The CDR3 loop spans 13 amino acids. CDR1 and CDR2 (germline): MRHNA, SNTAGT. The CDR3 is CASSDERVYEQYF. The DNA for the CDR3 is TGTGCCAGCAGTGACGAAAGGGTCTACGAGCAGTACTTC.

The V and J genes are TRBV5-1 and TRBJ1-5; 9 bases line up with TRBD1. V lost 2 bases, J lost 7 bases, and 10 bases stayed unmatched. The CDR3 is 16 amino acids. Germline loops: CDR1 SGHRS, CDR2 YFSETQ. CDR3 DNA sequence: TGCGCCAGCAGCTTAGACCGGGACAGGGTAGACCAGCCCCAGCATTTT. It encodes CASSLDRDRVDQPQHF.

This clone occurred a few times. The chain links TRBV6-6 to TRBJ2-7, with TRBD2 as a possible D gene (5 bases). The germline V gene has CDR1 MNHNY and CDR2 SVGAGI (reference sequence). Trimming took 2 bases from V and 0 from J, leaving 11 bases between them. The CDR3 has 15 amino acids. CDR3 protein: CASSYGGLRSYEQYF. The CDR3 DNA sequence: TGTGCCAGCAGTTACGGTGGACTCCGCTCCTACGAGCAGTACTTC.

This clone was picked up a small number of times. V and J are TRBV7-2 and TRBJ1-4, with D uncertain. The CDR3 consists of 16 residues. Germline V lookup: CDR1 SGHTA, CDR2 FQGNSA. V was cut by 5 bases and J by 0 bases, with 13 bases left in between. CDR3 protein: CASSGVWTATNEKLFF. The CDR3 DNA reads as TGTGCCAGCAGCGGAGTATGGACGGCAACTAATGAAAAACTGTTTTTT. The variable domain in full, completed from reference TRBV7-2 and TRBJ1-4, reads GAGVSQSPSNKVTEKGKDVELRCDPISGHTALYWYRQSLGQGLEFLIYFQGNSAPDKSGLPSDRFSAERTGGSVSTLTIQRTQQEDSAVYLCASSGVWTATNEKLFFGSGTQLSVL.

V and J are TRBV29-1 and TRBJ2-5; D perhaps matches TRBD1 (6 bases). The germline gives CDR1 SQVTM, CDR2 ANQGSEA. This CDR3 is 12 amino acids long. The V gene lost 4 bases and the J gene lost 5 bases, with 11 bases spanning the gap. The CDR3 sequence: CSVADQGETQYF. The CDR3 DNA follows: TGCAGCGTTGCCGATCAGGGGGAGACCCAGTACTTC.

V usage is TRBV10-3 and J usage is TRBJ2-6; the D gene is possibly TRBD1 (5 bases). CDR1 is ENHRY and CDR2 is SYGVKD in the germline V gene. With 3 bases removed from V and 0 bases from J, the gap between germline ends came to 6 bases. The CDR3 has 15 residues. In DNA, the CDR3 is TGTGCCATCAGTGAACAGGTCTCTGGGGCCAACGTCCTGACTTTC. Translation gives CAISEQVSGANVLTF.

The V call is TRBV2, the J call TRBJ2-1; 7 nucleotides agree with TRBD2. CDR1 and CDR2 (germline): SNHLY, FYNNEI. V lost 10 bases to trimming and J lost 8 bases; unmatched junction nucleotides: 14. The CDR3 covers 14 residues. In nucleotides, the CDR3 is TGTGCCACGTTGCGGACTAGGATAGGCGATGAGCAGTTCTTC. Its protein product is CATLRTRIGDEQFF.

This clone has only one observation. The rearrangement joins TRBV30 to TRBJ1-2, with D unclear. The germline gives CDR1 GTSNPN, CDR2 SVGIG (reference sequence). V dropped 4 bases and J dropped 9 bases, with 3 bases sitting between them. The CDR3 extends over 8 amino acids. The DNA of the CDR3 is TGTGCCTGGAACAGCTACACCTTC. It specifies CAWNSYTF.

The CDR3 region is CAIRAGPNTEAFF. CDR3 coding DNA: TGTGCCATCCGCGCAGGGCCGAACACTGAAGCTTTCTTT. The chain couples TRBV10-3 to TRBJ1-1, with a possible D match to TRBD1 (5 bases). The CDR3 sequence is 13 residues long. Germline assignment: CDR1 ENHRY and CDR2 SYGVKD. The V end was cut by 8 bases, the J end by 1 base, with 11 bases between.

This rearrangement joins TRBV30 to TRBJ1-5; D is unclear. V lost 0 bases to trimming and J lost 0 bases, with 6 bases between them. In germline, CDR1 is GTSNPN, CDR2 SVGIG (reference sequence). This CDR3 is built from 14 residues. Here the CDR3 reads CAWSVRYSNQPQHF. The CDR3 DNA is TGTGCCTGGAGTGTACGGTATAGCAATCAGCCCCAGCATTTT.

The J gene is TRBJ2-1, the V gene TRBV5-6; TRBD2 matches at 7 bases. Germline assignment: CDR1 SGHDT and CDR2 YYEEEE. The CDR3 consists of 13 residues. V dropped 9 bases and J dropped 7; count of bases not matched to a gene: 10. CDR3 amino acids: CATHGGRFNEQFF. CDR3 in DNA: TGTGCCACCCACGGCGGGAGATTTAATGAGCAGTTCTTC.

V and J are TRBV7-9 and TRBJ2-6, with 10 nucleotides matching TRBD2. The CDR3 contains 18 residues. CDR1 SEHNR and CDR2 FQNEAQ come from the germline V gene (reference sequence). V shed 5 bases and J 11 bases; nucleotides not matched to a gene: 18. The DNA of the CDR3 is TGTGCCAGCAGCCGAATAACTAGCGGGAACCCGCCCGGCCACGTCCTGACTTTC. Residues: CASSRITSGNPPGHVLTF.